Shown below are 29 T cell receptor beta chains from a single sample sequenced in a study of blood T cell repertoires in COVID-19. Generated by immunoSEQ multiplex PCR, the TCRdb table keeps only in-frame clones and is missing some. Among about 45,000 clones listed, about 85% were seen once. The specimen sequenced was peripheral blood. The source is an elderly woman with active COVID-19.

The chain links TRBV7-2 to TRBJ2-5, with 7 bases matching TRBD1. This CDR3 spans 14 amino acids. The V gene's germline CDR1 is SGHTA and CDR2 FQGNSA. Germline trimming cut 5 bases from V and 0 bases from J; bases unmatched to any gene: 3. The CDR3 DNA reads as TGTGCCAGCAGCAAGCAGGGGGACCAAGAGACCCAGTACTTC. This sequence encodes CASSKQGDQETQYF.

This clone was counted a few times. This rearrangement joins TRBV5-5 to TRBJ1-1; 9 bases are shared with TRBD1. Trimming cost V 6 bases and J 3 bases; bases outside gene matches: 3. CDR3 length: 13 residues. CDR1 SGHKS and CDR2 YYEKEE come from the germline V gene (reference sequence). CDR3 in amino acids: CASIHRGHTEAFF. CDR3 DNA: TGTGCCAGCATCCACAGGGGGCACACTGAAGCTTTCTTT.

V gene TRBV5-1 combines with J gene TRBJ1-2, with D possibly matching TRBD1 (5 bases). The CDR3 loop spans 12 amino acids. V was pared by 5 bases and J by 10 bases, with 15 bases between. Per germline, CDR1 SGHRS and CDR2 YFSETQ. DNA for the CDR3: TGCGCCAGCAGAATCGACGCAGGGCTCTACACCTTC. Translating gives CASRIDAGLYTF.

The chain combines TRBV4-2 with TRBJ2-1, with a possible D match to TRBD2 (6 bases). Trimming took off 5 bases at V and 3 bases at J, with 17 bases between the two ends. Germline values: CDR1 LGHNA, CDR2 YNFKEQ. The CDR3 is made up of 16 amino acids. The CDR3, as DNA: TGTGCCAGCAGCGGCCGGGACTCCGTCAACTACAATGAGCAGTTCTTC. Residues: CASSGRDSVNYNEQFF.

A single count supports this clone. The V call is TRBV27, the J call TRBJ2-1, with 13 bases lining up with TRBD2. The germline gives CDR1 MNHEY, CDR2 SMNVEV (reference sequence). After removal of 2 bases from V and 7 bases from J, the junction contained 5 bases not matched to a gene. The CDR3 sequence is 16 residues long. The CDR3 region is CASSLRTSGRQNEQFF. CDR3 DNA sequence: TGTGCCAGCAGTTTAAGGACTAGCGGGAGACAAAATGAGCAGTTCTTC.

V gene TRBV7-2 combines with J gene TRBJ2-7; 9 bases map to TRBD2. The CDR3 loop spans 15 amino acids. Per germline, CDR1 SGHTA and CDR2 FQGNSA. V shed 5 bases, J shed 0 bases, and the junction held 5 bases outside the gene matches. CDR3 loop: CASSPPSGVSYEQYF. CDR3 bases: TGTGCCAGCAGCCCCCCTAGCGGGGTCTCCTACGAGCAGTACTTC.

The CDR3 bases are TGTGCCAGCAGCTTAGGGCGGGGGGGCACAGATACGCAGTATTTT. Translation: CASSLGRGGTDTQYF. The J gene is TRBJ2-3, the V gene TRBV7-9; TRBD2 matches at 8 bases. V was clipped by 1 base and J by 1 base; unmatched bases: 1. The CDR3 runs 15 residues. CDR1 and CDR2 from the germline V gene are SEHNR and FQNEAQ (reference sequence). The full variable domain, with the rest looked up from reference TRBV7-9 and TRBJ2-3, is DTGVSQNPRHKITKRGQNVTFRCDPISEHNRLYWYRQTLGQGPEFLTYFQNEAQLEKSRLLSDRFSAERPKGSFSTLEIQRTEQGDSAMYLCASSLGRGGTDTQYFGPGTRLTVL.

In its sample, this clone was seen a few times. The V call is TRBV7-9, the J call TRBJ2-2; 8 bases agree with TRBD1. J lost 4 bases, V lost 5 bases, and 6 bases had no gene match. The CDR3 is 15 residues long. Germline V lookup: CDR1 SEHNR, CDR2 FQNEAQ (reference sequence). CDR3 sequence (DNA): TGTGCCAGCAGCCTCAGGGGGCTTGGCACCGGGGAGCTGTTTTTT. Encoded protein: CASSLRGLGTGELFF.

This chain uses TRBV3-1 (or the pseudogene TRBV3-2) with TRBJ2-1; no clear D gene. V dropped 4 bases and J dropped 3 bases, with 10 bases sitting between them. Germline V CDR1 and CDR2: LGHDT, YNNKEL (reference sequence). This CDR3 region has 14 residues. CDR3 sequence reads: CASSPPMSYNEQFF. For the CDR3, the DNA is TGTGCCAGCAGCCCCCCGATGAGCTACAATGAGCAGTTCTTC.

The rearrangement joins TRBV25-1 to TRBJ2-7, with a weak D call TRBD2 (5 bases). Between the trimmed V and J ends, which lost 1 base and 4 bases, there was a span of 14 bases. This CDR3 has 15 residues. Germline V gene lookup returns CDR1 MGHDK and CDR2 SYGVNS. CDR3 coding DNA: TGTGCCAGCAGTGAATCCAGCGGACGCTCTTACGAGCAGTACTTC. This encodes CASSESSGRSYEQYF.

This chain joins TRBV27 and TRBJ1-1; TRBD1 might be the D (5 bases). The CDR3 runs 14 residues. The V and J ends lost 7 bases and 1 base respectively, with 13 bases between them. In germline, CDR1 is MNHEY, CDR2 SMNVEV (reference sequence). The DNA of the CDR3 is TGTGCCAGCAACCCAGGGTTCCCGAACACTGAAGCTTTCTTT. Residues: CASNPGFPNTEAFF.

The chain couples TRBV11-2 to TRBJ2-7, with D possibly TRBD1 on 6 matching bases. The CDR3 is made up of 13 amino acids. The germline V gene encodes CDR1 SGHAT and CDR2 FQNNGV. V shed 5 bases and J shed 7 bases, with 15 bases lying between them. The CDR3 reads CASSIGTTGEQYF. For the CDR3, the DNA is TGTGCCAGCAGCATCGGGACAACGGGAGAGCAGTACTTC.

This chain joins TRBV12-1 and TRBJ2-3; TRBD2, the table's D call, lacks a check against the DNA. TRBV12-1 is a listed pseudogene. CDR3 length: 21 amino acids. CDR3 region: CASSSRPHTGFILSSTDTQYF. The DNA of the CDR3 is TGTGCCAGCAGCTCCCGCCCCCACACCGGGTTTATACTCTCTAGCACAGATACGCAGTATTTT.

This chain connects TRBV25-1 to TRBJ1-1; TRBD1 might be the D (5 bases). Germline CDR1 reads MGHDK; CDR2 reads SYGVNS. The CDR3 is made up of 16 amino acids. The V gene lost 1 base and the J gene lost 3 bases, with 15 bases spanning the gap. CDR3 DNA sequence: TGTGCCAGCAGTGAATTTGGCGGGGGTGTGGACACTGAAGCTTTCTTT. It encodes CASSEFGGGVDTEAFF. The variable domain in full, completed from reference TRBV25-1 and TRBJ1-1, reads EADIYQTPRYLVIGTGKKITLECSQTMGHDKMYWYQQDPGMELHLIHYSYGVNSTEKGDLSSESTVSRIRTEHFPLTLESARPSHTSQYLCASSEFGGGVDTEAFFGQGTRLTVV.

A few counts support this clone. The chain is built from TRBV4-1 and TRBJ1-2, with 8 positions matching TRBD1. This CDR3 is built from 15 residues. The germline V gene has CDR1 MGHRA and CDR2 YSYEKL. The junction had 8 bases not matched to a gene; V was cut back by 3 bases and J by 5 bases. For the CDR3, the DNA is TGCGCCAGCAGCCAGCCGACAGGGGCGTTGTATGGCTACACCTTC. This codes for CASSQPTGALYGYTF.

This chain links TRBV11-3 with TRBJ1-1, with D possibly being TRBD1 (5 bases). This CDR3 has 15 amino acids. Germline values: CDR1 SGHNT, CDR2 YENEEA. V shed 5 bases and J shed 4 bases, with 17 bases lying between them. For the CDR3, the DNA is TGTGCCAGCAGCGGTCTCGGGGGGGATAGCACTGAAGCTTTCTTT. Protein: CASSGLGGDSTEAFF.

This clone was seen only once. One end of the junction fails to match germline, which may point to a read error. The rearrangement joins TRBV30 to TRBJ2-3; D is possibly TRBD2 (6 bases). The CDR3 extends over 12 amino acids. Germline CDR1 GTSNPN, CDR2 SVGIG (reference sequence). This CDR3 reads CAWGRGTDTQYF. The CDR3 coding sequence is TGTGCCTGGGGGCGGGGCACCGATACGCAGTATTTT. Variable domain in full (rest from reference TRBV30 and TRBJ2-3): SQTIHQWPATLVQPVGSPLSLECTVEGTSNPNLYWYRQAAGRGLQLLFYSVGIGQISSEVPQNLSASRPQDRQFILSSKKLLLSDSGFYLCAWGRGTDTQYFGPGTRLTVL.

The chain carries TRBV30 and TRBJ1-6, with D hard to call. The CDR3 length is 13 residues. Trimming removed 0 bases from V and 8 bases from J, with 8 bases in between. Germline assignment: CDR1 GTSNPN and CDR2 SVGIG (reference sequence). The CDR3 protein is CAWSVQEDSPLHF. In DNA form, the CDR3 reads TGTGCCTGGAGTGTACAAGAGGATTCACCCCTCCACTTT.

This clone appeared a single time. The V and J genes are TRBV6-6 and TRBJ1-5; 7 positions agree with TRBD1. Germline V CDR1 and CDR2: MNHNY, SVGAGI (reference sequence). This CDR3 has 15 amino acids. The ends lost 6 bases at V and 0 bases at J; junction bases unmatched: 5. The CDR3 loop is CASSLGQLSNQPQHF. Written as DNA, the CDR3 is TGTGCCAGCAGCTTGGGACAGCTTAGCAATCAGCCCCAGCATTTT.

The V and J genes are TRBV30 and TRBJ2-2; 8 nucleotides line up with TRBD2. CDR1 and CDR2 from the germline V gene are GTSNPN and SVGIG (reference sequence). The CDR3 has 15 amino acids. V shed 4 bases and J 6 bases; nucleotides not matched to a gene: 10. CDR3 coding DNA: TGTGCCTGGAAAGGGACTAGAGGGGACTCCGGGGAGCTGTTTTTT. Protein product: CAWKGTRGDSGELFF.

This clone has just a few counts. The chain combines TRBV4-3 with TRBJ2-2; 9 positions agree with TRBD1. This CDR3 has 19 amino acids. The germline CDR1 and CDR2 sequences are LGHNA and YSLEER. J gave up 7 bases and V 0 bases, and 15 bases lay outside the gene matches. Here the CDR3 reads CASSQESLLRDRVNGELFF. CDR3 nucleotide sequence: TGCGCCAGCAGCCAAGAATCATTGTTACGGGACAGGGTTAACGGGGAGCTGTTTTTT.

This clone has just one count. V usage is TRBV7-2 and J usage is TRBJ2-7; maybe TRBD1 (5 bases). V shed 0 bases and J shed 1 base, with 10 bases lying between them. Germline V lookup: CDR1 SGHTA, CDR2 FQGNSA. The CDR3 totals 15 residues. CDR3 region: CASSLALTESYEQYF. Written as DNA, the CDR3 is TGTGCCAGCAGCTTAGCTCTGACAGAGTCCTACGAGCAGTACTTC.

The chain is built from TRBV4-2 and TRBJ2-2, with 7 bases matching TRBD1. The J segment lost 4 bases and the V segment lost 3 bases, leaving 5 bases of the junction unmatched. This CDR3 contains 15 residues. From germline, CDR1 is LGHNA and CDR2 YNFKEQ. DNA of the CDR3: TGTGCCAGCAGCCACGACAGGGTAGGCACCGGGGAGCTGTTTTTT. Translated, it gives CASSHDRVGTGELFF.

The V gene is TRBV9, the J gene TRBJ1-5, with a possible D match to TRBD1 (6 bases). With 0 bases removed from V and 5 bases from J, the gap between germline ends came to 9 bases. The CDR3 length is 14 residues. Germline CDR1 reads SGDLS; CDR2 reads YYNGEE. The CDR3 DNA reads as TGTGCCAGCAGCGTAGAGGGGGTAGATCAGCCCCAGCATTTT. Translation: CASSVEGVDQPQHF. Based on the CDR3 plus reference TRBV9 and TRBJ1-5, the full variable domain is DSGVTQTPKHLITATGQRVTLRCSPRSGDLSVYWYQQSLDQGLQFLIQYYNGEERAKGNILERFSAQQFPDLHSELNLSSLELGDSALYFCASSVEGVDQPQHFGDGTRLSIL.

This chain connects TRBV28 to TRBJ1-2; 7 bases match TRBD1. The CDR3 is made up of 14 amino acids. Germline V gene lookup returns CDR1 MDHEN and CDR2 SYDVKM. Unmatched junction bases numbered 11, after V lost 5 bases and J lost 8 bases. The DNA for the CDR3 is TGTGCCAGCAGTGCACAGGGGCTCCAGGGGGGCTACACCTTC. The encoded protein is CASSAQGLQGGYTF.

J is TRBJ2-1 and V is TRBV18, with D unclear. Trimming shortened V by 0 bases and J by 0 bases, and 6 bases separated the two germline ends. From germline, CDR1 is KGHSH and CDR2 LQKENI. This CDR3 comprises 15 residues. In nucleotides, the CDR3 is TGTGCCAGCTCACCACCGGTCAGCTCCTACAATGAGCAGTTCTTC. Amino acids: CASSPPVSSYNEQFF. Based on the CDR3 plus reference TRBV18 and TRBJ2-1, the full variable domain is NAGVMQNPRHLVRRRGQEARLRCSPMKGHSHVYWYRQLPEEGLKFMVYLQKENIIDESGMPKERFSAEFPKEGPSILRIQQVVRGDSAAYFCASSPPVSSYNEQFFGPGTRLTVL.

This clone was seen once. The J gene is TRBJ1-6, the V gene TRBV7-2, with 8 bases that match TRBD1. Trimming cost V 5 bases and J 9 bases; bases outside gene matches: 6. The CDR3 consists of 14 residues. Germline CDR1 SGHTA, CDR2 FQGNSA. The CDR3 protein is CASSAIDRGSPLHF. CDR3 DNA sequence: TGTGCCAGCAGCGCAATAGACAGGGGTTCACCCCTCCACTTT.

This clone was counted a single time. CDR3 in DNA: TGTGCCAGCAGCCAACGACTGACAGGGGCGGGGACCGGGGAGCTGTTTTTT. Residues: CASSQRLTGAGTGELFF. The chain carries TRBV3-1 (or the pseudogene TRBV3-2) and TRBJ2-2, with 8 bases lining up with TRBD1. The CDR3 is made up of 17 amino acids. Germline lookup yields CDR1 LGHDT and CDR2 YNNKEL (reference sequence). The V segment lost 2 bases and the J segment 5 bases; nucleotides outside the gene matches: 10.

The genes are TRBV18 and TRBJ2-3; 10 positions agree with TRBD2. CDR1 and CDR2 (germline): KGHSH, LQKENI. The CDR3 covers 14 residues. After removal of 2 bases from V and 5 bases from J, the junction contained 1 base not matched to a gene. The chain's CDR3 is CASSPGLAEDTQYF. CDR3 DNA: TGTGCCAGCTCACCAGGACTAGCGGAAGATACGCAGTATTTT. Supplemented by reference TRBV18 and TRBJ2-3, the full variable domain reads NAGVMQNPRHLVRRRGQEARLRCSPMKGHSHVYWYRQLPEEGLKFMVYLQKENIIDESGMPKERFSAEFPKEGPSILRIQQVVRGDSAAYFCASSPGLAEDTQYFGPGTRLTVL.